This T cell receptor (beta chain) was sequenced during a study of cytomegalovirus exposure and HLA in healthy donors. The study's findings and limits: With high specificity and sensitivity, the classifier reportedly diagnosed cytomegalovirus status. The authors enumerated 180 or so TCR beta chains as linked to cytomegalovirus.

Using immunoSEQ multiplex PCR, the repertoire was profiled, and TCRdb retains in-frame clones only, with some absent. The repertoire has fewer than 400,000 clones, 70% to 90% of them found once; the top ten carry about 0.8%. The CDR3 sequence is 15 residues long. Between the trimmed V and J ends, which lost 2 bases and 5 bases, there was a span of 13 bases. CDR1 is SGDLS, CDR2 YYNGEE, per germline. The donors were members of the validation cohort, which comprised 120 subjects and was separate from the first cohort of 600 to 800 subjects. Details on this clone: What it binds is not known.

Sequencing input: PBMCs. J is TRBJ1-4 and V is TRBV9; D perhaps matches TRBD1 (6 bases). The TCR originated in a woman under 30 in good health and CMV-seronegative. The CDR3 sequence is CASSVGRDRNEKLFF. The DNA of the CDR3 is TGTGCCAGCAGCGTGGGTCGAGACAGGAATGAAAAACTGTTTTTT.